One and the same sample provided the 10 T cell receptor beta chains below, sequenced in a study of cytomegalovirus exposure and HLA in healthy donors. TCRdb keeps only in-frame clones here, not all; method: immunoSEQ multiplex PCR. This table has more than 300,000 clones, roughly 90% appearing once. Sequenced material: PBMCs. The receptors derive from a woman aged 18-29 years in good health and CMV-seronegative.

This rearrangement joins TRBV7-2 to TRBJ2-3; D ambiguous. The CDR3 consists of 15 residues. V was clipped by 3 bases and J by 0 bases, with 10 bases between them. Germline CDR1 is SGHTA and CDR2 is FQGNSA. The CDR3 loop is CASSFSRWSTDTQYF. The CDR3 nucleotides read TGTGCCAGCAGCTTTTCGCGCTGGAGCACAGATACGCAGTATTTT. Full variable domain (rest looked up from reference TRBV7-2 and TRBJ2-3): GAGVSQSPSNKVTEKGKDVELRCDPISGHTALYWYRQSLGQGLEFLIYFQGNSAPDKSGLPSDRFSAERTGGSVSTLTIQRTQQEDSAVYLCASSFSRWSTDTQYFGPGTRLTVL.

The chain has TRBV11-2 and TRBJ2-1, with TRBD2 matching 14 bases. The junction had 3 bases not matched to a gene; V was cut back by 1 base and J by 4 bases. This CDR3 has 17 amino acids. Germline CDR1 and CDR2: SGHAT and FQNNGV. The CDR3: CASSLGLAGGVYNEQFF. The CDR3 DNA follows: TGTGCCAGCAGCTTAGGACTAGCGGGAGGGGTATACAATGAGCAGTTCTTC.

The chain is built from TRBV9 and TRBJ2-1; 8 nucleotides line up with TRBD2. Germline loops: CDR1 SGDLS, CDR2 YYNGEE. The CDR3 is 16 amino acids. V shed 2 bases, J shed 7 bases, and the junction held 11 bases outside the gene matches. For the CDR3, the DNA is TGTGCCAGCAGCGTGGGGATCACTAGCGGCGCAAATGAGCAGTTCTTC. It encodes CASSVGITSGANEQFF. Together with reference TRBV9 and TRBJ2-1, the CDR3 gives the full variable domain: DSGVTQTPKHLITATGQRVTLRCSPRSGDLSVYWYQQSLDQGLQFLIQYYNGEERAKGNILERFSAQQFPDLHSELNLSSLELGDSALYFCASSVGITSGANEQFFGPGTRLTVL.

This clone appeared once. The DNA for the CDR3 is TGCGCCAGCAGGGGACCGACTAGCGGGAGGGCCTACGAGCAGTACTTC. It translates to CASRGPTSGRAYEQYF. The chain combines TRBV5-1 with TRBJ2-7; TRBD2 aligns across 14 bases. This CDR3 contains 16 residues. Germline-derived CDR1 and CDR2 are SGHRS and YFSETQ. The J segment lost 2 bases and the V segment lost 5 bases, leaving 6 bases of the junction unmatched. Complete variable domain (other parts from reference TRBV5-1 and TRBJ2-7): KAGVTQTPRYLIKTRGQQVTLSCSPISGHRSVSWYQQTPGQGLQFLFEYFSETQRNKGNFPGRFSGRQFSNSRSEMNVSTLELGDSALYLCASRGPTSGRAYEQYFGPGTRLTVT.

The rearrangement links TRBV6-5 to TRBJ2-7, with TRBD2 matching over 8 bases. There are 15 residues in the CDR3. The V segment lost 6 bases and the J segment 2 bases; nucleotides outside the gene matches: 9. Germline V gene lookup returns CDR1 MNHEY and CDR2 SVGAGI. CDR3: CASSAREGGPYEQYF. CDR3 sequence (DNA): TGTGCCAGCAGCGCCCGGGAGGGAGGCCCCTACGAGCAGTACTTC.

This clone is a singleton in its sample. The genes are TRBV18 and TRBJ2-3; 15 bases fit TRBD2. This CDR3 spans 17 amino acids. With V trimmed by 3 bases and J by 4 bases, 5 bases remained unmatched. Germline loops: CDR1 KGHSH, CDR2 LQKENI. CDR3 loop: CASSPGLAGGLADTQYF. CDR3 DNA sequence: TGTGCCAGCTCACCCGGACTAGCGGGAGGGCTCGCAGATACGCAGTATTTT.

This chain connects TRBV7-3 to TRBJ2-1; 7 positions match TRBD2. With 5 bases clipped from V and 8 bases from J, the junction kept 15 bases outside the gene matches. The V gene's germline CDR1 is SGHTA and CDR2 FQGTGA. The CDR3 is 16 amino acids. The chain's CDR3 is CASSPTAGLLADEQFF. CDR3 nucleotide sequence: TGTGCCAGCAGCCCGACGGCAGGGCTGCTAGCGGATGAGCAGTTCTTC.

This clone was seen only once. This sequence joins TRBV6-5 and TRBJ2-7; 11 positions match TRBD1. Germline CDR1 is MNHEY and CDR2 is SVGAGI. The CDR3 spans 13 residues. Trimming removed 8 bases from V and 3 bases from J; junction bases left unmatched: 3. CDR3 sequence (DNA): TGTGCCAGCCGGGGGACAGGGGGCTACGAGCAGTACTTC. This encodes CASRGTGGYEQYF.

With regard to this clone: It is unclear where the CDR3 begins or ends on the DNA, so no DNA is shown, and the CDR3 is as TCRdb lists it. The V and J genes are TRBV27 and TRBJ1-4. The CDR3 spans 14 residues, counting both ends. The germline gives CDR1 MNHEY, CDR2 SMNVEV (reference sequence). CDR3 sequence reads: CASTSGATNEKLFF.

This rearrangement joins TRBV18 to TRBJ2-3; D unresolved. This CDR3 spans 14 amino acids. V dropped 4 bases and J dropped 2 bases, with 10 bases sitting between them. Looked up from germline, CDR1 is KGHSH and CDR2 is LQKENI. CDR3 nucleotides: TGTGCCAGCTCACTAGCTAGAGTCACAGATACGCAGTATTTT. Translating gives CASSLARVTDTQYF.